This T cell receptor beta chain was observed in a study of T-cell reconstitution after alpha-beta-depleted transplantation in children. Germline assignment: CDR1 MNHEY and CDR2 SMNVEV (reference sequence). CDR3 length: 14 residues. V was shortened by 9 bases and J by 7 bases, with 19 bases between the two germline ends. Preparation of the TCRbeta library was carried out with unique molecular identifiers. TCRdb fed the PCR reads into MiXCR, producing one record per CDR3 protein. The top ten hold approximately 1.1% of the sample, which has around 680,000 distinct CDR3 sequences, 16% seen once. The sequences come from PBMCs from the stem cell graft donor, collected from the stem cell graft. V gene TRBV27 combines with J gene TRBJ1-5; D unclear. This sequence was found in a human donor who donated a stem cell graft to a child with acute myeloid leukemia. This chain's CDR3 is CARGIILYRQPQHF. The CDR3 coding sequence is TGTGCCAGGGGGATCATCTTGTATCGGCAGCCCCAGCATTTT.